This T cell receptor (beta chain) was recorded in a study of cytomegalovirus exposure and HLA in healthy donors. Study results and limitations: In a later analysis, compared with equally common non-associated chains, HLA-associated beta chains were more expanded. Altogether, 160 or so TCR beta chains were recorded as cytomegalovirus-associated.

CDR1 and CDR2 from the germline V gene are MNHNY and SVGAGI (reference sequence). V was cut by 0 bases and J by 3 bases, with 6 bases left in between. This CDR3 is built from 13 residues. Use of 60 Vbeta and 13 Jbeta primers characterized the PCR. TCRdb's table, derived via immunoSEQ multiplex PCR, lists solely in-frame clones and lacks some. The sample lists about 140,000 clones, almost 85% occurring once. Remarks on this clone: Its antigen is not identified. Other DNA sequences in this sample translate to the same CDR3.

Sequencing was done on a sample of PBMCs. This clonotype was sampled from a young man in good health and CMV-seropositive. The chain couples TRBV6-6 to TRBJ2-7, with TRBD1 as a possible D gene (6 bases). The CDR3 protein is CASSYSTGYEQYF. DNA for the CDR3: TGTGCCAGCAGTTACTCGACAGGCTACGAGCAGTACTTC.